The present entry profiles one T cell receptor (beta chain) with its context. It has no known antigen specificity. The input lacks base qualities; no much larger clone sits a single base away. Including cysteine and phenylalanine, the CDR3 has 14 amino acids. Of the read, only the CDR3 DNA is kept; its 42 bases are in frame from base 1. In the germline V gene (reference sequence), CDR1 corresponds to DFQATT and CDR2 to SNEGSKA. Unmatched junction bases come to 8, with V trimmed by 3 bases and J by 7 bases. This sample was taken from a study of blood T cell repertoires in COVID-19 (dated by TCRdb to the early 2020s). About the study as a whole: Samples from collaborators originated in the United States, Italy and Spain and spanned both the acute and convalescent phases of COVID-19. Samples came from the ongoing ImmuneRACE study (first 160 participants) plus 1,254 subjects from 6 global collaborators. A de-identified subject ID, COVID-19 status, age in years and sex were almost always included in the sample metadata. The prospective study material was composed of cDNA or gDNA derived from T cells, B-cell-depleted T cells, or PBMCs. Where HLA class I and class II types were available, the types were taken from metadata supplied by the sample provider, not from assay-based typing. The repertoires were released in a freely available public database meant as a resource for research on the immune response to SARS-CoV-2. Subjects who had been exposed to COVID-19, were actively infected with it, or had recovered from it provided the deeply sampled blood TCRbeta repertoires that made up the dataset.

TCRbeta CDR3 regions were amplified from genomic DNA by means of the immunoSEQ Assay, a bias-controlled multiplex PCR. Regarding the original processing steps: Nucleated cell counts per sample were estimated from amplification of reference gene primers within the assay. To quantify the absolute abundance of each unique TCRbeta CDR3 rearrangement, sequence reads were collapsed and filtered. For each sample, productive Simpson clonality was calculated by taking the square root of Simpson's diversity index across productive rearrangements. TCRdb holds this immuneACCESS table with in-frame rearrangements only. Some clones are missing; in checked studies, unresolved V genes explain under half, and the rest has no known cause. That table supplies the V and J calls and clone size; D and trimming were determined from the DNA. In this sample the table shows over 100,000 clones, about 90% of which occur a single time. 15% of the sample is held by the ten biggest clonotypes.

Here is what the overall study found, with its caveats: How much clinical and demographic metadata was included differed by source and by participant, and the metadata was provided uncurated.

The collaborating institutions used their own protocols to collect whole blood in K2EDTA tubes. Collaborator samples were shipped for TCRbeta analysis as frozen whole blood, isolated PBMCs, or DNA extracted from either sample type. The sequence was collected from a man aged 50 to 60 with acute or convalescent COVID-19. Sequencing was carried out using peripheral blood. In this chain, TRBV20-1 is recombined with TRBJ2-7; TRBD2 matches 11 bases in the middle. CDR3 loop: CSASWLAGGGEQYF. The bases are TGCAGTGCTAGTTGGCTAGCGGGAGGTGGTGAGCAGTACTTC.